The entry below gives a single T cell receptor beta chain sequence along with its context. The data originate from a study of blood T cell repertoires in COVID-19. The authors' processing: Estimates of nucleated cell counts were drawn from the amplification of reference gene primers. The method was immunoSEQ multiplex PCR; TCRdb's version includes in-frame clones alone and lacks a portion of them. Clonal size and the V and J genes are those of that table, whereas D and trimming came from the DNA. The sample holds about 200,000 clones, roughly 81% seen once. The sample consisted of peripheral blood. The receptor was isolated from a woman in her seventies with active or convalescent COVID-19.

CDR3: CASSETLGGVGPEAFF. The CDR3 nucleotides read TGTGCCAGCAGTGAAACCTTAGGGGGCGTAGGGCCTGAAGCTTTCTTT. The rearrangement joins TRBV6-1 to TRBJ1-1; TRBD1 aligns across 7 bases. The CDR3 extends over 16 amino acids. Germline V gene lookup returns CDR1 MNHNS and CDR2 SASEGT. Losses at the gene ends were 2 bases for V and 6 bases for J; bases not matched to a gene: 12.